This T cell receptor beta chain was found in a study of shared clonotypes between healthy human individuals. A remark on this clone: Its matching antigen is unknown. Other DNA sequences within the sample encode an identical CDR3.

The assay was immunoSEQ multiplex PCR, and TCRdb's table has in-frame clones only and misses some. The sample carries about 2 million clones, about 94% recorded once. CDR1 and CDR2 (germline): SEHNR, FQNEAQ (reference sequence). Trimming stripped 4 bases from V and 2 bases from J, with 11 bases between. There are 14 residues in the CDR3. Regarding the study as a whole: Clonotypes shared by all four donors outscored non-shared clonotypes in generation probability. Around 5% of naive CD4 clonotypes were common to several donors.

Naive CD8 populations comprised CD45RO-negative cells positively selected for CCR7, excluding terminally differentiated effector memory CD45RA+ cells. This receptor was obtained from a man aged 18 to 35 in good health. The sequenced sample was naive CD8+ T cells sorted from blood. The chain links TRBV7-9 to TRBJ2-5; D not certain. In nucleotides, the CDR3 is TGTGCCAGCAGCTCCCGGACGGTGCAAGAGACCCAGTACTTC. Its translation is CASSSRTVQETQYF.